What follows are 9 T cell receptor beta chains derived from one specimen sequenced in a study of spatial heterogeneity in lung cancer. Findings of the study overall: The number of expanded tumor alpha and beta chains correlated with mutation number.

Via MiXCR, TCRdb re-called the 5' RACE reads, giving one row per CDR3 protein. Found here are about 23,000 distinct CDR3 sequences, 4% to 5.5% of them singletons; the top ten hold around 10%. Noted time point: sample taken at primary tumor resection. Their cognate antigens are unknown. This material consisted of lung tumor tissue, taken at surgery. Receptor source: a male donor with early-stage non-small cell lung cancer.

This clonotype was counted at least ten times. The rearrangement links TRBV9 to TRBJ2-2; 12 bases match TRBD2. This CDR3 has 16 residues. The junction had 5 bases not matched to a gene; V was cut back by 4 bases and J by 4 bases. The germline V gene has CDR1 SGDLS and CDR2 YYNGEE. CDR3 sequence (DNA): TGTGCCAGCAGCACAACTAGCGGGAGGTTCACCGGGGAGCTGTTTTTT. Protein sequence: CASSTTSGRFTGELFF.

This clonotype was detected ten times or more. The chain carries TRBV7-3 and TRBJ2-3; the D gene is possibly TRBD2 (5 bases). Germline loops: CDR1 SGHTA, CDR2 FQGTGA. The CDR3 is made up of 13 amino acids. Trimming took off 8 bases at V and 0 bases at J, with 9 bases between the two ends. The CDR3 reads CASGSGSTDTQYF. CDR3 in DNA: TGTGCCAGCGGTTCGGGGAGCACAGATACGCAGTATTTT. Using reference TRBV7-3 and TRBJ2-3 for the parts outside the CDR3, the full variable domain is GAGVSQTPSNKVTEKGKYVELRCDPISGHTALYWYRQSLGQGPEFLIYFQGTGAADDSGLPNDRFFAVRPEGSVSTLKIQRTERGDSAVYLCASGSGSTDTQYFGPGTRLTVL.

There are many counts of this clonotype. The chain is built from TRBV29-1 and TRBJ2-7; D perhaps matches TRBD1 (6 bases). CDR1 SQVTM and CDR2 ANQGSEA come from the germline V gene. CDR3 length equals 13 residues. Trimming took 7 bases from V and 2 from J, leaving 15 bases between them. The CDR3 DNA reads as TGCAGCGCGAGAGGGACAAACACCTACGAGCAGTACTTC. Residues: CSARGTNTYEQYF.

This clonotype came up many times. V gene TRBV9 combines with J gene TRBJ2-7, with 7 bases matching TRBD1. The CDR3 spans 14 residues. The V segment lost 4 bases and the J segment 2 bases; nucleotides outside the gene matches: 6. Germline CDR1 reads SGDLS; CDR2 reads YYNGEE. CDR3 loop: CASSPGDSPYEQYF. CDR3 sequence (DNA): TGTGCCAGCAGCCCCGGGGACAGCCCCTACGAGCAGTACTTC.

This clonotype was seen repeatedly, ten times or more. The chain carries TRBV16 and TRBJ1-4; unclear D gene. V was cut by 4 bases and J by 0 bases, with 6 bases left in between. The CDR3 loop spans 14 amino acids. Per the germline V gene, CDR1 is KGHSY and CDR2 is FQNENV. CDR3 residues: CASSLAATNEKLFF. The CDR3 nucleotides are TGTGCCAGCAGCCTCGCGGCAACTAATGAAAAACTGTTTTTT.

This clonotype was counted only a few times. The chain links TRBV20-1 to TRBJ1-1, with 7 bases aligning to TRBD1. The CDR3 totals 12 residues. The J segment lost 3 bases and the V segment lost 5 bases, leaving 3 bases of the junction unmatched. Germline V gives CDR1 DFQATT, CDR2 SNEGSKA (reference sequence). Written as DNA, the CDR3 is TGCAGTGCTTTCGACAGGGACACTGAAGCTTTCTTT. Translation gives CSAFDRDTEAFF.

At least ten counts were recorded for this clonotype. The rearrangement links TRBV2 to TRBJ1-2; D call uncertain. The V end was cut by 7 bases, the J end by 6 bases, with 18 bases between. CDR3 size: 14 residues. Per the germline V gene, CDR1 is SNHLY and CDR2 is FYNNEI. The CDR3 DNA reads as TGTGCCAGCAATTTCGGGAGCAAGCGGGATGGCTACACCTTC. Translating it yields CASNFGSKRDGYTF.

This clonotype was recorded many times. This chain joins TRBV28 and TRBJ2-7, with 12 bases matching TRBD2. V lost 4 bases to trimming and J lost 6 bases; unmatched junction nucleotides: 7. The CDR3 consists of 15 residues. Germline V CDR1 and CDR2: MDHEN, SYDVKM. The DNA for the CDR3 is TGTGCCAGCAGTTCACGACTAGCGGGAGTAGGCGAGCAGTACTTC. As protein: CASSSRLAGVGEQYF.

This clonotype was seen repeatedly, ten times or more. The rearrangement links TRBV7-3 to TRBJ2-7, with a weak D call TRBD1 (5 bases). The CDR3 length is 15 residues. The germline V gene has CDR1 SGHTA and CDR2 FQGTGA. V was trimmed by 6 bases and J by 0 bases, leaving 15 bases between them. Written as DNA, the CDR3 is TGTGCCAGCAGGGAGCAGGGTCTTGCCTCCTACGAGCAGTACTTC. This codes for CASREQGLASYEQYF.